This TCR beta chain was recorded in a study of T-cell reconstitution after alpha-beta-depleted transplantation in children. Unique molecular identifiers tagged the TCRbeta library. One entry per CDR3 protein, called by TCRdb with MiXCR from the PCR reads. The sample shows 500,000 to 750,000 distinct CDR3 sequences, over 20% of them seen only once. Looked up from germline, CDR1 is GTSNPN and CDR2 is SVGIG (reference sequence). V was trimmed by 0 bases and J by 5 bases, leaving 14 bases between them. CDR3 length: 14 amino acids. There are many counts of this clonotype. The sequenced sample was PBMCs, obtained before TCRalphabeta/CD19-depleted stem cell transplant. This TCR derives from a boy under two years old with Wiskott-Aldrich syndrome, due to receive a stem cell transplant. The chain couples TRBV30 to TRBJ2-7, with TRBD1 as a possible D gene (7 bases). The CDR3 nucleotides are TGTGCCTGGAGTGTTGGAGGGGGCGACAACGAGCAGTACTTC. This sequence encodes CAWSVGGGDNEQYF.